The 11 T cell receptor beta chains presented below share a single source sample, sequenced in a study of beta chain features in type 1 diabetes. Expressed TCRB transcripts were sequenced, since all the RNA that had been isolated was reverse transcribed. Some clones are missing from TCRdb's copy, which holds only in-frame ones; the method was immunoSEQ multiplex PCR. Of around 300,000 clones detected, 11% to 15% appear once; the ten largest clones hold approximately 7%. The sample was central memory CD4+ T cells from blood. These receptors originate from a man aged 25-40 years in good health.

The chain recombines TRBV29-1 with TRBJ2-1, with a tentative D call TRBD2 (6 bases). The CDR3 length is 14 residues. CDR1 is SQVTM, CDR2 ANQGSEA, per germline. The V end lost 6 bases, the J end lost 2 bases, and 14 bases lay between the germline ends. This CDR3 reads CSVKLGTAYNEQFF. DNA for the CDR3: TGCAGCGTGAAGCTTGGGACTGCCTACAATGAGCAGTTCTTC.

The V call is TRBV30, the J call TRBJ2-5; 7 bases are a match to TRBD1. Trimming cost V 6 bases and J 1 base; bases outside gene matches: 8. This CDR3 is 14 amino acids long. Looked up from germline, CDR1 is GTSNPN and CDR2 is SVGIG (reference sequence). The CDR3 region is CACSGQHGQETQYF. The DNA for the CDR3 is TGTGCCTGTTCGGGACAGCATGGCCAAGAGACCCAGTACTTC.

This clone was seen a few times. The genes are TRBV6-1 and TRBJ1-1; D unclear. The germline gives CDR1 MNHNS, CDR2 SASEGT. The CDR3 sequence is 13 residues long. V was pared by 6 bases and J by 3 bases, with 11 bases between. The CDR3 sequence: CASRGGRDTEAFF. Written as DNA, the CDR3 is TGTGCCAGCAGGGGCGGGCGGGACACTGAAGCTTTCTTT.

The V and J genes are TRBV4-3 and TRBJ1-1; D is uncertain. This CDR3 has 14 residues. Germline CDR1 LGHNA, CDR2 YSLEER. V lost 1 base to trimming and J lost 4 bases, with 10 bases between them. The CDR3 loop is CASSQGRGPTEAFF. DNA of the CDR3: TGCGCCAGCAGCCAAGGGAGAGGGCCCACTGAAGCTTTCTTT.

The CDR3 region is CASSQTGLAGAAIDTQYF. The CDR3 DNA is TGCGCCAGCAGCCAGACGGGACTAGCGGGGGCCGCGATAGATACGCAGTATTTT. The chain links TRBV4-1 to TRBJ2-3; 14 bases map to TRBD2. The germline V gene has CDR1 MGHRA and CDR2 YSYEKL. There are 18 residues in the CDR3. V shed 3 bases and J 5 bases; nucleotides not matched to a gene: 10.

Only a few counts were recorded for this clone. V and J are TRBV6-5 and TRBJ2-2; D gene unclear. CDR1 MNHEY and CDR2 SVGAGI come from the germline V gene. This CDR3 is 13 amino acids long. Trimming cost V 8 bases and J 5 bases, with 12 bases left between them. CDR3 nucleotide sequence: TGTGCCAGCTCACGAACTGGGACCGGGGAGCTGTTTTTT. This encodes CASSRTGTGELFF.

The chain combines TRBV5-6 with TRBJ1-2; no clear D gene. This CDR3 spans 14 amino acids. V lost 0 bases, J lost 6 bases, and 12 bases lay in between. CDR1 and CDR2 from the germline V gene are SGHDT and YYEEEE. The CDR3 loop is CASSLEGWGNGYTF. The CDR3 DNA reads TGTGCCAGCAGCTTGGAGGGTTGGGGTAATGGCTACACCTTC.

This clone has at least ten counts. The rearrangement links TRBV7-2 to TRBJ2-7; possible D gene TRBD1, 5 bases. Per germline, CDR1 SGHTA and CDR2 FQGNSA. The CDR3 totals 13 residues. V was cut by 2 bases and J by 3 bases, with 8 bases left in between. The CDR3 region is CASSLKGVYEQYF. The CDR3 DNA is TGTGCCAGCAGCTTAAAAGGGGTCTACGAGCAGTACTTC.

The chain combines TRBV6-5 with TRBJ1-4, with D unclear. This CDR3 is 14 amino acids long. The V gene's germline CDR1 is MNHEY and CDR2 SVGAGI. The V gene lost 5 bases and the J gene lost 8 bases, with 15 bases spanning the gap. CDR3 DNA: TGTGCCAGCAGTCCGACCTTCCGGGTGGAAAAACTGTTTTTT. Translated, it gives CASSPTFRVEKLFF.

A few counts support this clone. The rearrangement uses TRBV6-1 and TRBJ2-5; D is possibly TRBD2 (5 bases). Germline CDR1 reads MNHNS; CDR2 reads SASEGT. The germline V and J ends were trimmed by 5 bases and 9 bases, with 10 bases remaining between them. This CDR3 has 11 amino acids. CDR3 DNA: TGTGCCAGCAGTATTACCGGGGCCCAGTACTTC. This translates into CASSITGAQYF.

V and J are TRBV13 and TRBJ2-3; D is ambiguous. CDR1 and CDR2 (germline): PRHDT, FYEKMQ (reference sequence). Trimming pared 5 bases from V and 6 bases from J, leaving 9 bases between. The CDR3 extends over 12 amino acids. The CDR3 sequence is CASSRRSDTQYF. The CDR3 nucleotides are TGTGCCAGCAGCCGCCGTAGTGATACGCAGTATTTT. Complete variable domain (other parts from reference TRBV13 and TRBJ2-3): AAGVIQSPRHLIKEKRETATLKCYPIPRHDTVYWYQQGPGQDPQFLISFYEKMQSDKGSIPDRFSAQQFSDYHSELNMSSLELGDSALYFCASSRRSDTQYFGPGTRLTVL.